This T cell receptor beta chain was sequenced for a study of beta chain features in type 1 diabetes. Reverse transcription of all isolated RNA meant that expressed TCRB transcripts were sequenced. Only in-frame clones appear in the TCRdb table, and some are missing; sequencing was by immunoSEQ multiplex PCR. The sample has some 180,000 clones, about 13% seen once; the top ten hold less than 0.7%. This CDR3 contains 16 residues. CDR1 is KGHSH and CDR2 is LQKENI in the germline V gene. V shed 4 bases, J shed 0 bases, and the junction held 7 bases outside the gene matches. V and J are TRBV18 and TRBJ2-3; TRBD1 matches at 7 bases. The source material was central memory CD4+ T cells from blood. This sequence originates from a woman aged 18-29 years in good health. The CDR3 DNA reads as TGTGCCAGCTCACTAAGGACAGGTGATAGCACAGATACGCAGTATTTT. Amino acids: CASSLRTGDSTDTQYF. Full variable domain (missing parts from reference TRBV18 and TRBJ2-3): NAGVMQNPRHLVRRRGQEARLRCSPMKGHSHVYWYRQLPEEGLKFMVYLQKENIIDESGMPKERFSAEFPKEGPSILRIQQVVRGDSAAYFCASSLRTGDSTDTQYFGPGTRLTVL.